This T cell receptor beta chain was sequenced in a study of blood T cell repertoires in COVID-19. The wider study: Sites in the United States, Italy and Spain provided acute and convalescent COVID-19 samples.

Trimming took 1 base from V and 1 from J, leaving 10 bases between them. CDR1 and CDR2 (germline): KGHSH, LQKENI. The CDR3 runs to 15 residues. This table comes from immunoSEQ multiplex PCR, and its TCRdb copy is limited to in-frame clones, with some not included. The profile shows 15,000 to 20,000 clones, around nine tenths of them singletons. The sample consisted of peripheral blood. This TCR was sampled from a man aged 60 to 75 with active COVID-19. The V call is TRBV18, the J call TRBJ1-1; D is unresolved. The CDR3 reads CASSPLLGENTEAFF. CDR3 coding DNA: TGTGCCAGCTCACCACTTCTCGGGGAGAACACTGAAGCTTTCTTT.